The next 13 T cell receptor beta chains were all read from a single sample in a study of technical replicates of blood from a few donors. Here immunoSEQ multiplex PCR was the method, and the copy in TCRdb shows in-frame clones only, minus some. The sample holds tens of thousands of clones; roughly 90% are singletons and the top ten take 0.2% to 0.3%. Sequences were obtained from T cells isolated from PBMCs. These receptors came from a human donor in good health.

The rearrangement links TRBV11-2 to TRBJ2-1; D is undetermined. The germline V gene has CDR1 SGHAT and CDR2 FQNNGV. With 3 bases removed from V and 6 bases from J, the gap between germline ends came to 15 bases. CDR3 size: 15 residues. CDR3 in amino acids: CASSFLLLEGNEQFF. For the CDR3, the DNA is TGTGCCAGCAGCTTCCTACTACTTGAAGGCAATGAGCAGTTCTTC.

This clone was seen once. The chain recombines TRBV27 with TRBJ1-1; D ambiguous. In germline, CDR1 is MNHEY, CDR2 SMNVEV (reference sequence). The CDR3 covers 15 residues. Trimming left V 1 base short and J 1 base short, with 10 bases between. CDR3 bases: TGTGCCAGCAGTTTATTTGGAGGAGAGAACACTGAAGCTTTCTTT. As protein: CASSLFGGENTEAFF.

CDR3: CASSLGTGEGYGYTF. The CDR3 nucleotides read TGTGCCAGCAGCTTGGGGACAGGGGAAGGCTATGGCTACACCTTC. The J gene is TRBJ1-2, the V gene TRBV5-5; 9 bases match TRBD1. Trimming took 0 bases from V and 4 from J; bases not matched to a gene: 4. Germline CDR1 reads SGHKS; CDR2 reads YYEKEE (reference sequence). The CDR3 totals 15 residues.

The chain uses TRBV19 and TRBJ2-2; 7 bases line up with TRBD1. J gave up 6 bases and V 10 bases, and 11 bases lay outside the gene matches. The CDR3 is 14 amino acids. Germline CDR1 and CDR2: LNHDA and SQIVND (reference sequence). The CDR3 loop reads CATRQGSVSGELFF. In DNA, the CDR3 is TGTGCCACCCGACAGGGAAGTGTGTCCGGGGAGCTGTTTTTT.

The V call is TRBV29-1, the J call TRBJ2-7; D not certain. V shed 2 bases and J shed 4 bases, with 6 bases lying between them. This CDR3 has 11 amino acids. The germline CDR1 and CDR2 sequences are SQVTM and ANQGSEA. The CDR3 DNA reads TGCAGCGTTGAAAGTCGGTACGAGCAGTACTTC. This codes for CSVESRYEQYF.

The V gene is TRBV11-2, the J gene TRBJ2-5; 12 bases are a match to TRBD2. This CDR3 is built from 15 residues. CDR1 and CDR2 (germline): SGHAT, FQNNGV. The junction had 5 bases not matched to a gene; V was cut back by 4 bases and J by 5 bases. CDR3 residues: CASSSLAGGRETQYF. DNA for the CDR3: TGTGCCAGCAGCTCTCTAGCGGGGGGGCGGGAGACCCAGTACTTC. Looking up the rest from reference TRBV11-2 and TRBJ2-5 gives the full variable domain: EAGVAQSPRYKIIEKRQSVAFWCNPISGHATLYWYQQILGQGPKLLIQFQNNGVVDDSQLPKDRFSAERLKGVDSTLKIQPAKLEDSAVYLCASSSLAGGRETQYFGPGTRLLVL.

This chain connects TRBV14 to TRBJ2-5; possible D gene TRBD1, 7 bases. CDR1 and CDR2 (germline): SGHDN, FVKESK. CDR3 length: 12 residues. Trimming cost V 8 bases and J 7 bases, with 14 bases left between them. The CDR3 sequence is CASGGTAGTQYF. The CDR3 DNA reads as TGTGCCAGCGGGGGGACAGCCGGGACCCAGTACTTC.

V usage is TRBV7-6 and J usage is TRBJ1-1, with TRBD1 matching 7 bases. Germline lookup yields CDR1 SGHVS and CDR2 FNYEAQ. The CDR3 loop spans 14 amino acids. Trimming cost V 5 bases and J 1 base; bases outside gene matches: 4. The CDR3 nucleotides read TGTGCCAGCAGCAAGGGACAGACGAACACTGAAGCTTTCTTT. This codes for CASSKGQTNTEAFF.

This chain connects TRBV5-1 to TRBJ1-2, with 8 bases matching TRBD1. The CDR3 is 17 amino acids. The germline CDR1 and CDR2 sequences are SGHRS and YFSETQ. V dropped 1 base and J dropped 4; count of bases not matched to a gene: 12. The CDR3 loop reads CASSLTPSTGAFYGYTF. The CDR3 DNA is TGCGCCAGCAGCTTGACCCCTTCGACAGGGGCCTTCTATGGCTACACCTTC.

The chain couples TRBV19 to TRBJ1-2; TRBD1 matches at 8 bases. V gave up 5 bases and J gave up 4 bases; unmatched junction bases: 3. The CDR3 is 13 amino acids. The V gene's germline CDR1 is LNHDA and CDR2 SQIVND (reference sequence). The CDR3 region has the DNA TGTGCCAGTAGTTGGACAGGGACCTATGGCTACACCTTC. Amino acid sequence: CASSWTGTYGYTF.

This clone was recorded only once. The CDR3 DNA sequence: TGCGCCAGCAGCACTAGCGGGGACGGCTACAATGAGCAGTTCTTC. This translates into CASSTSGDGYNEQFF. This chain uses TRBV5-1 with TRBJ2-1; 10 bases fit TRBD2. Trimming removed 4 bases from V and 3 bases from J; junction bases left unmatched: 4. CDR1 is SGHRS and CDR2 is YFSETQ in the germline V gene. The CDR3 sequence is 15 residues long.

The genes are TRBV19 and TRBJ1-1; D is unclear. Germline-derived CDR1 and CDR2 are LNHDA and SQIVND (reference sequence). V shed 6 bases and J shed 0 bases, with 5 bases lying between them. The CDR3 has 12 residues. CDR3: CASSDMNTEAFF. In DNA form, the CDR3 reads TGTGCCAGTAGCGACATGAACACTGAAGCTTTCTTT. The whole variable domain, filled in from reference TRBV19 and TRBJ1-1, reads DGGITQSPKYLFRKEGQNVTLSCEQNLNHDAMYWYRQDPGQGLRLIYYSQIVNDFQKGDIAEGYSVSREKKESFPLTVTSAQKNPTAFYLCASSDMNTEAFFGQGTRLTVV.

The V and J genes are TRBV15 and TRBJ1-5; D not certain. Trimming pared 0 bases from V and 1 base from J, leaving 7 bases between. This CDR3 contains 15 residues. CDR1 LNHNV and CDR2 YYDKDF come from the germline V gene (reference sequence). The CDR3 here is CATSRDPQSNQPQHF. The CDR3 DNA sequence: TGTGCCACCAGCAGAGATCCCCAGAGCAATCAGCCCCAGCATTTT.